These 24 T cell receptor beta chains were sequenced from one sample in a study of T-cell memory formation after mild COVID-19. TCRdb re-called the 5' RACE reads with MiXCR, one entry per CDR3 protein. This table holds under 250,000 distinct CDR3 sequences, 8% to 9.5% found once. The specimen was PBMCs or a T cell subset sorted from them (not recorded which). These receptors all stem from a man between 18 and 35 years old who had mild COVID-19 (a few samples of this study predate the infection). Cell type and time point are not known.

This clonotype was seen more than once but under ten times. The rearrangement uses TRBV6-5 and TRBJ1-2; D uncertain. CDR3 length equals 13 residues. Germline CDR1 is MNHEY and CDR2 is SVGAGI. The V end lost 2 bases, the J end lost 4 bases, and 8 bases lay between the germline ends. This CDR3 is CASSYNSFYGYTF. The DNA for the CDR3 is TGTGCCAGCAGTTACAACAGTTTCTATGGCTACACCTTC.

This clonotype appeared a few times. V gene TRBV4-1 combines with J gene TRBJ1-1; D remains unclear. V was trimmed by 1 base and J by 4 bases, leaving 4 bases between them. Germline CDR1 and CDR2: MGHRA and YSYEKL. The CDR3 length is 12 residues. The CDR3 nucleotides are TGCGCCAGCAGCCAAGTAAGCACTGAAGCTTTCTTT. Its protein product is CASSQVSTEAFF.

This clonotype was seen a handful of times. The rearrangement joins TRBV7-2 to TRBJ2-6; the D is unclear. Germline CDR1 is SGHTA and CDR2 is FQGNSA. Trimming left V 11 bases short and J 0 bases short, with 11 bases between. CDR3 length equals 14 residues. DNA of the CDR3: TGTGCCGGAAGTGGGGACTCTGGGGCCAACGTCCTGACTTTC. Protein: CAGSGDSGANVLTF. The complete variable domain, with remaining parts taken from reference TRBV7-2 and TRBJ2-6, reads GAGVSQSPSNKVTEKGKDVELRCDPISGHTALYWYRQSLGQGLEFLIYFQGNSAPDKSGLPSDRFSAERTGGSVSTLTIQRTQQEDSAVYLCAGSGDSGANVLTFGAGSRLTVL.

In its sample, this clonotype was seen a few times. This chain links TRBV12-3 or TRBV12-4 with TRBJ1-5; D is perhaps TRBD1 (5 bases). There are 16 residues in the CDR3. Trimming shortened V by 2 bases and J by 6 bases, and 17 bases separated the two germline ends. This CDR3 reads CASSLRSHSGGQPQHF. Here the CDR3 DNA reads TGTGCCAGCAGTTTACGCTCTCACAGTGGGGGTCAGCCCCAGCATTTT.

Ten or more counts support this clonotype. This sequence joins TRBV4-3 and TRBJ1-3; perhaps TRBD1 as D (5 bases). Germline V gives CDR1 LGHNA, CDR2 YSLEER. V was pared by 3 bases and J by 0 bases, with 12 bases between. The CDR3 consists of 16 residues. The CDR3 DNA reads as TGCGCCAGCAGCCACCGTTTGGGGGGCTCTGGAAACACCATATATTTT. Encoded protein: CASSHRLGGSGNTIYF.

This clonotype was seen only a few times. CDR3 nucleotides: TGCAGCGTCGAGACAGGGGCGAAATACGAGCAGTACTTC. Encoded protein: CSVETGAKYEQYF. The chain recombines TRBV29-1 with TRBJ2-7; TRBD1 matches at 8 bases. Germline CDR1 and CDR2: SQVTM and ANQGSEA. The CDR3 runs 13 residues. J gave up 4 bases and V 6 bases, and 8 bases lay outside the gene matches.

This clonotype turned up a few times. CDR3 in DNA: TGCGCCAGCAGCCAAGCGGGGGGCCTTACCACCGGGGAGCTGTTTTTT. Translation: CASSQAGGLTTGELFF. This sequence joins TRBV4-3 and TRBJ2-2, with D perhaps matching TRBD2 (7 bases). Trimming stripped 1 base from V and 4 bases from J, with 13 bases between. CDR1 and CDR2 (germline): LGHNA, YSLEER. The CDR3 has 16 residues.

This clonotype was seen repeatedly, ten times or more. V and J are TRBV7-2 and TRBJ1-1; tentatively, D is TRBD1 (6 bases). This CDR3 contains 15 residues. The V gene's germline CDR1 is SGHTA and CDR2 FQGNSA. The V end lost 7 bases, the J end lost 5 bases, and 20 bases lay between the germline ends. CDR3 sequence (DNA): TGTGCCAGCAACTCTGTTTGGGGGGCGGTTACTGAAGCTTTCTTT. Translated: CASNSVWGAVTEAFF.

The DNA for the CDR3 is TGCGCCAGCACTCCCGTCGGGGGAGGGGAGACCCAGTACTTC. Its protein is CASTPVGGGETQYF. The rearrangement links TRBV5-1 to TRBJ2-5, with TRBD2 matching 7 bases. The CDR3 extends over 14 amino acids. Germline CDR1 SGHRS, CDR2 YFSETQ. Trimming at V came to 6 bases and at J to 5 bases, leaving 10 bases not matched to a gene.

This clonotype was seen at least ten times. The J gene is TRBJ2-5, the V gene TRBV30, with D unresolved. The CDR3 consists of 14 residues. Germline V gene lookup returns CDR1 GTSNPN and CDR2 SVGIG (reference sequence). Trimming removed 3 bases at V and 1 base at J, with 12 bases between. The CDR3 region is CAWRKWSTQETQYF. CDR3 coding DNA: TGTGCCTGGAGAAAATGGTCAACCCAAGAGACCCAGTACTTC.

The V gene is TRBV12-3 or TRBV12-4, the J gene TRBJ2-3; 14 bases fit TRBD2. J was trimmed by 0 bases and V by 1 base; bases with no gene match: 6. CDR3 length: 19 residues. The chain's CDR3 is CASSLVRLAGGFSTDTQYF. For the CDR3, the DNA is TGTGCCAGCAGTTTAGTAAGACTAGCGGGGGGGTTCAGCACAGATACGCAGTATTTT.

Worth noting for this clonotype: The conserved closing phenylalanine or tryptophan is absent in this CDR3, likely reflecting a read error. The chain has TRBV11-2 and TRBJ2-7; D is undetermined. With 6 bases removed from V and 3 bases from J, the gap between germline ends came to 18 bases. There are 15 residues in the CDR3. Germline V gene sequence: CDR1 SGHAT, CDR2 FQNNGV. CDR3 region: CASRSLGLGIYEQYL. CDR3 DNA: TGTGCCAGCAGGAGCTTAGGTTTGGGGATCTACGAGCAGTACTTA.

In its sample, this clonotype was seen a few times. V is TRBV12-3 or TRBV12-4 and J is TRBJ1-1; D call uncertain. Trimming stripped 6 bases from V and 3 bases from J, with 11 bases between. CDR3 length: 13 amino acids. The CDR3 region is CASSRARDTEAFF. The CDR3, as DNA: TGTGCCAGCAGCCGTGCTAGGGACACTGAAGCTTTCTTT.

The chain uses TRBV12-3 or TRBV12-4 and TRBJ2-5; D not certain. V lost 5 bases, J lost 5 bases, and 6 bases lay in between. The CDR3 contains 11 residues. The CDR3 nucleotides read TGTGCCAGCAGTAGCGATGAGACCCAGTACTTC. It encodes CASSSDETQYF.

This clonotype occurred many times. V and J are TRBV4-2 and TRBJ2-2, with 13 bases lining up with TRBD2. The germline CDR1 and CDR2 sequences are LGHNA and YNFKEQ. The CDR3 consists of 15 residues. J was trimmed by 6 bases and V by 8 bases; bases with no gene match: 6. The CDR3 sequence: CASGLAGASAGELFF. The CDR3 DNA reads TGTGCCAGCGGACTAGCGGGGGCCTCGGCCGGGGAGCTGTTTTTT.

This clonotype was recorded a few times. This sequence joins TRBV2 and TRBJ1-1; D is possibly TRBD1 (6 bases). V lost 8 bases to trimming and J lost 3 bases, with 16 bases between them. CDR3 length: 14 amino acids. The germline V gene encodes CDR1 SNHLY and CDR2 FYNNEI. CDR3 loop: CASGVTDSYTEAFF. The CDR3, as DNA: TGTGCCAGCGGTGTGACGGACAGTTACACTGAAGCTTTCTTT.

The gene calls are TRBV5-1 and TRBJ1-2; D is uncertain. V lost 3 bases and J lost 1, with 13 bases in between. The CDR3 has 15 residues. Germline CDR1 is SGHRS and CDR2 is YFSETQ. In DNA, the CDR3 is TGCGCCAGCAGCTCCTCGGAGACCATTAACTATGGCTACACCTTC. It specifies CASSSSETINYGYTF.

In its sample, this clonotype was seen a few times. The chain has TRBV6-5 and TRBJ1-2, with D unclear. Germline V lookup: CDR1 MNHEY, CDR2 SVGAGI. The germline V and J ends were trimmed by 5 bases and 4 bases, with 11 bases remaining between them. CDR3 length equals 13 residues. CDR3 bases: TGTGCCAGCAGTCCCGGGATCTTCTATGGCTACACCTTC. Translation gives CASSPGIFYGYTF.

This clonotype was picked up a small number of times. The chain combines TRBV5-1 with TRBJ2-5; D possibly matches TRBD1 or TRBD2 (5 bases each). The V end was cut by 3 bases, the J end by 1 base, with 13 bases between. The germline V gene encodes CDR1 SGHRS and CDR2 YFSETQ. The CDR3 loop spans 15 amino acids. CDR3 DNA: TGCGCCAGCAGCTGGACACCGGGACCCCAAGAGACCCAGTACTTC. Translated: CASSWTPGPQETQYF.

This clonotype has only a few counts. This chain links TRBV4-3 with TRBJ1-2; D call uncertain. V lost 1 base to trimming and J lost 6 bases, with 9 bases between them. Germline V gene data show CDR1 as LGHNA and CDR2 as YSLEER. This CDR3 is built from 13 residues. In nucleotides, the CDR3 is TGCGCCAGCAGCCAAGGTATTAAAGATGGCTACACCTTC. Translating it yields CASSQGIKDGYTF.

V gene TRBV20-1 combines with J gene TRBJ1-2, with D maybe TRBD1 (5 bases). From germline, CDR1 is DFQATT and CDR2 SNEGSKA (reference sequence). The V gene lost 4 bases and the J gene lost 0 bases, with 9 bases spanning the gap. The CDR3 length is 13 residues. This chain's CDR3 is CSATDSTNYGYTF. Written as DNA, the CDR3 is TGCAGTGCTACCGACAGTACTAACTATGGCTACACCTTC.

This chain joins TRBV20-1 and TRBJ2-7; 12 bases align to TRBD2. With V trimmed by 3 bases and J by 2 bases, 8 bases remained unmatched. This CDR3 region has 16 residues. Germline CDR1 is DFQATT and CDR2 is SNEGSKA (reference sequence). CDR3 sequence: CSARVASGGVTYEQYV. DNA for the CDR3: TGCAGTGCTAGGGTGGCTAGCGGGGGGGTTACCTACGAGCAGTACGTC.

The chain couples TRBV6-1 to TRBJ1-2; D unresolved. In germline, CDR1 is MNHNS, CDR2 SASEGT. The CDR3 loop spans 13 amino acids. V was shortened by 10 bases and J by 3 bases, with 15 bases between the two germline ends. The CDR3 sequence is CATTRDLHYGYTF. The CDR3 DNA follows: TGTGCCACGACCCGGGATCTCCACTATGGCTACACCTTC.

The sample holds a few counts of this clonotype. The J gene is TRBJ1-4, the V gene TRBV20-1; 10 nucleotides agree with TRBD1. The J segment lost 6 bases and the V segment lost 4 bases, leaving 2 bases of the junction unmatched. CDR1 DFQATT and CDR2 SNEGSKA come from the germline V gene (reference sequence). The CDR3 totals 13 residues. The CDR3 spells CSAKGTGDEKLFF. The CDR3 DNA is TGCAGTGCTAAAGGGACAGGGGATGAAAAACTGTTTTTT.